This T cell receptor (beta chain) was observed in a study of cytomegalovirus exposure and HLA in healthy donors. Study findings and constraints: Other equally common chains were less clonally expanded than HLA-associated TCR beta chains, a later analysis showed. At a 0.05 false discovery rate, a later analysis found some 18,000 TCR beta sequences to be associated with HLA alleles.

The study ran its PCR with 60 Vbeta and 13 Jbeta primers. Profiling relied on immunoSEQ multiplex PCR, and the TCRdb table lists in-frame clones only, not all of them. The table has 150,000 to 200,000 clones, approximately 79% seen once. For this clone: Its antigen remains unknown.

Sequenced sample: PBMCs. The sequence was obtained from a woman in her twenties or thirties in good health and CMV-seropositive.

CDR3 protein: CASSYSLYLPGELFF. The CDR3 DNA is TGTGCCAGCAGTTATTCACTTTATTTGCCCGGGGAGCTGTTTTTT. The chain recombines TRBV6-9 with TRBJ2-2; D is unresolved. The germline CDR1 and CDR2 sequences are MNHGY and SVAAGI. The germline V and J ends were trimmed by 0 bases and 6 bases, with 11 bases remaining between them. There are 15 residues in the CDR3.